This TCR beta chain was identified during a study of T cells in Graves' hyperthyroidism and ophthalmopathy. Amplification of TCR beta CDR3 regions used RNA as the template. During a first-round RT-PCR of the TCR CDR3, the HTBI primer set was used. TCRdb reanalysed the multiplex PCR reads using MiXCR and keeps one entry per CDR3 protein. The sample includes more than 500,000 distinct CDR3 sequences, 15% to 20% of them seen just once. Overall study findings and caveats: By a 13 V-J model, ophthalmopathy was set apart from stable hyperthyroidism.

Germline lookup yields CDR1 MNHNS and CDR2 SASEGT. The CDR3 spans 15 residues. V dropped 5 bases and J dropped 4 bases, with 17 bases sitting between them. Each person with ophthalmopathy scored at least 3 on the Clinical Activity Score, reached NOSPECS grade 4 or higher, and had been ill under 3 months. On the basis of clinical symptoms, serum thyroxine and TRAb, thyroid ultrasound and orbital computed tomography, diagnoses were made. Under 12 ml fresh peripheral blood yielded the PBMCs. The table lists this clonotype with a few counts. The antigen is not known. The sample was blood. V usage is TRBV6-1 and J usage is TRBJ2-5; D remains ambiguous. This clonotype originated in a woman aged 25 to 39 with Graves' ophthalmopathy. CDR3 amino acids: CASSPAGPQRETQYF. In DNA form, the CDR3 reads TGTGCCAGCAGTCCGGCCGGGCCGCAGAGAGAGACCCAGTACTTC.